The 11 T cell receptor beta chains reported below all come from one sample, sequenced in a study of blood T cell repertoires in COVID-19. Method: immunoSEQ multiplex PCR; TCRdb's copy keeps in-frame clones and lacks some. The table records roughly 500,000 clones, roughly 90% of them present only once. The sample taken for sequencing was PBMCs or T cells enriched from blood (not recorded which). These receptors were taken from a woman aged 35 to 49 who had recovered from COVID-19.

This chain links TRBV6-5 with TRBJ1-1; unclear D gene. CDR3 length: 14 amino acids. Germline CDR1 reads MNHEY; CDR2 reads SVGAGI. V lost 5 bases and J 1 base, leaving 11 bases between the germline ends. For the CDR3, the DNA is TGTGCCAGCAGTAGAAAGGGAGGGAACACTGAAGCTTTCTTT. This encodes CASSRKGGNTEAFF.

The V and J genes are TRBV15 and TRBJ1-1; D remains unclear. Trimming took 8 bases from V and 4 from J, leaving 20 bases between them. Germline V CDR1 and CDR2: LNHNV, YYDKDF (reference sequence). This CDR3 comprises 15 residues. Here the CDR3 reads CATSTLQAGSTEAFF. As DNA, the CDR3 is TGTGCCACCTCGACCCTTCAGGCGGGGAGCACTGAAGCTTTCTTT.

The J gene is TRBJ1-1, the V gene TRBV20-1; D is uncertain. Looked up from germline, CDR1 is DFQATT and CDR2 is SNEGSKA (reference sequence). This CDR3 region has 13 residues. V was clipped by 3 bases and J by 1 base, with 9 bases between them. CDR3 loop: CSASWAANTEAFF. The CDR3 nucleotides read TGCAGTGCTAGTTGGGCAGCGAACACTGAAGCTTTCTTT.

This clone has a single count. The chain has TRBV7-2 and TRBJ1-5; the match to TRBD1 covers 8 bases. The CDR3 is made up of 15 amino acids. The germline V gene has CDR1 SGHTA and CDR2 FQGNSA. Unmatched junction bases numbered 2, after V lost 4 bases and J lost 0 bases. CDR3 nucleotides: TGTGCCAGCAGCTGGGACAGGACTAGCAATCAGCCCCAGCATTTT. Translation gives CASSWDRTSNQPQHF.

V gene TRBV19 combines with J gene TRBJ1-2; TRBD1 is a possible D gene (5 bases). Trimming took 3 bases from V and 4 from J, leaving 9 bases between them. CDR1 and CDR2 (germline): LNHDA, SQIVND (reference sequence). This CDR3 has 13 residues. The CDR3, as DNA: TGTGCCAGTAGTATTCCGGGACTCTATGGCTACACCTTC. This encodes CASSIPGLYGYTF.

This clone was seen more than once but under ten times. J is TRBJ1-1 and V is TRBV20-1; no firm D call. The V end lost 2 bases, the J end lost 7 bases, and 8 bases lay between the germline ends. The CDR3 is 11 amino acids. The germline V gene encodes CDR1 DFQATT and CDR2 SNEGSKA (reference sequence). CDR3: CSARFRGEAFF. CDR3 nucleotides: TGCAGTGCTAGATTCCGGGGTGAAGCTTTCTTT.

V gene TRBV6-6 combines with J gene TRBJ1-1; possible D gene TRBD1, 6 bases. The germline CDR1 and CDR2 sequences are MNHNY and SVGAGI (reference sequence). The CDR3 runs 14 residues. V gave up 2 bases and J gave up 6 bases, with 13 bases separating them. CDR3 loop: CASSYGQGYPEAFF. CDR3 sequence (DNA): TGTGCCAGCAGTTACGGCCAGGGGTACCCTGAAGCTTTCTTT.

The rearrangement joins TRBV7-2 to TRBJ2-5; D might be TRBD2 (6 bases). Germline-derived CDR1 and CDR2 are SGHTA and FQGNSA. V was pared by 5 bases and J by 0 bases, with 10 bases between. The CDR3 has 14 amino acids. CDR3 sequence (DNA): TGTGCCAGCAGCCGGAAGCGGGACCAAGAGACCCAGTACTTC. This translates into CASSRKRDQETQYF. Full variable domain (rest looked up from reference TRBV7-2 and TRBJ2-5): GAGVSQSPSNKVTEKGKDVELRCDPISGHTALYWYRQSLGQGLEFLIYFQGNSAPDKSGLPSDRFSAERTGGSVSTLTIQRTQQEDSAVYLCASSRKRDQETQYFGPGTRLLVL.

A single count supports this clone. The gene calls are TRBV18 and TRBJ2-6; D might be TRBD1 (5 bases). Looked up from germline, CDR1 is KGHSH and CDR2 is LQKENI. V was cut by 3 bases and J by 2 bases, with 14 bases left in between. The CDR3 covers 17 residues. CDR3 sequence (DNA): TGTGCCAGCTCACCTATACAACAGGTGACTGGGGCCAACGTCCTGACTTTC. It specifies CASSPIQQVTGANVLTF.

This rearrangement joins TRBV11-3 to TRBJ1-2; D remains ambiguous. CDR1 and CDR2 (germline): SGHNT, YENEEA. The CDR3 has 18 amino acids. V gave up 3 bases and J gave up 0 bases, with 20 bases separating them. The CDR3 is CASSLARTRPTSNYGYTF. Written as DNA, the CDR3 is TGTGCCAGCAGCTTGGCCAGAACTAGACCGACATCTAACTATGGCTACACCTTC.

This rearrangement joins TRBV27 to TRBJ2-1, with 8 nucleotides matching TRBD2. V lost 4 bases, J lost 0 bases, and 8 bases stayed unmatched. The V gene's germline CDR1 is MNHEY and CDR2 SMNVEV (reference sequence). CDR3 length: 17 residues. DNA of the CDR3: TGTGCCAGCAGTTCGTTGACTAGCGCGACCTCCTACAATGAGCAGTTCTTC. As protein: CASSSLTSATSYNEQFF.